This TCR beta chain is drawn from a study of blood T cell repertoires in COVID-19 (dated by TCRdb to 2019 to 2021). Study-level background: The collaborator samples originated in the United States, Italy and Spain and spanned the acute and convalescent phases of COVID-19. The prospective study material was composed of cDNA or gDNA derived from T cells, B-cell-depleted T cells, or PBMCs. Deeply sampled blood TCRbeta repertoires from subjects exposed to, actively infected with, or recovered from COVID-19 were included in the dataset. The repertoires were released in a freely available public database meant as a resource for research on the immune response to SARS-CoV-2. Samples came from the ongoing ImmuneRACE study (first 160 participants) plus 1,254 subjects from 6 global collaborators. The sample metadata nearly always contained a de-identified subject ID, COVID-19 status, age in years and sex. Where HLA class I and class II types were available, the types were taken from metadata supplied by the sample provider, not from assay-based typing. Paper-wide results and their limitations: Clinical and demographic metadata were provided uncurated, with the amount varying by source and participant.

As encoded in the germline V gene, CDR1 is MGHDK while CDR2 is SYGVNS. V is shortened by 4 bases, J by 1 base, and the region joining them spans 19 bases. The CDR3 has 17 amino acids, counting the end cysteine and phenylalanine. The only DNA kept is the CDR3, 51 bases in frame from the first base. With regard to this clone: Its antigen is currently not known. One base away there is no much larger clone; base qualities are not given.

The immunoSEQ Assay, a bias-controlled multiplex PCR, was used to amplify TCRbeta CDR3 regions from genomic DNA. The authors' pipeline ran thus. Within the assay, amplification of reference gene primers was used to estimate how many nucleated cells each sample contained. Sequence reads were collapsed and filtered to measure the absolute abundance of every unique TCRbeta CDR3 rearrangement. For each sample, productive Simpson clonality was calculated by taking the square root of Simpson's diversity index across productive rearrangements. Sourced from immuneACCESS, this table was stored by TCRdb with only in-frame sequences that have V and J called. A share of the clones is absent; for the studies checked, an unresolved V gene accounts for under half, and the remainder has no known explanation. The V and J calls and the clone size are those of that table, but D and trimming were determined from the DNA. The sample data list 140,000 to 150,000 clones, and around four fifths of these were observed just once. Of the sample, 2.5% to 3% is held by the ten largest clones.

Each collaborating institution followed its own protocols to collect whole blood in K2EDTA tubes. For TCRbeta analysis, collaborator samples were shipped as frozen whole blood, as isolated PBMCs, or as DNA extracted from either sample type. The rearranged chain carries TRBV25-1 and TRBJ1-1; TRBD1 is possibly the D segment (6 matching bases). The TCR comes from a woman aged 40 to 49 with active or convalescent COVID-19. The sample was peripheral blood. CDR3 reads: CASSGQIGGGTNTEAFF. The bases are TGTGCCAGCAGTGGCCAAATAGGGGGGGGAACGAACACTGAAGCTTTCTTT.